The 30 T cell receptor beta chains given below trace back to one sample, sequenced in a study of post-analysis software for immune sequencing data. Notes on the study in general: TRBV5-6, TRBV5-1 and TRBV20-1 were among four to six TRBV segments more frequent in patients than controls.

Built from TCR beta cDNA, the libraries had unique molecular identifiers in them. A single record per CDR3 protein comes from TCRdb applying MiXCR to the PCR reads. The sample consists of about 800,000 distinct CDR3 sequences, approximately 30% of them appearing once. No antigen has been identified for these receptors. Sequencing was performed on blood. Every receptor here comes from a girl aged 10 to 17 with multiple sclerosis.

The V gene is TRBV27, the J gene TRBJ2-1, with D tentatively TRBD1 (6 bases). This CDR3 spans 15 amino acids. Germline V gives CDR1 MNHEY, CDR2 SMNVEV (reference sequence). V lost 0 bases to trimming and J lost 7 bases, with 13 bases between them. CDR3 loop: CASSLSAGGINEQFF. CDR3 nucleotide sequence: TGTGCCAGCAGTTTATCCGCTGGGGGCATTAATGAGCAGTTCTTC.

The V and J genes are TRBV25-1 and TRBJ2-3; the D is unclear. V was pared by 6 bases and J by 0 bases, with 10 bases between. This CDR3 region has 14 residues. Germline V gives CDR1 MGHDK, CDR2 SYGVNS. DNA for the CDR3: TGTGCCAGCAGCCAGACAATTAGCACAGATACGCAGTATTTT. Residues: CASSQTISTDTQYF.

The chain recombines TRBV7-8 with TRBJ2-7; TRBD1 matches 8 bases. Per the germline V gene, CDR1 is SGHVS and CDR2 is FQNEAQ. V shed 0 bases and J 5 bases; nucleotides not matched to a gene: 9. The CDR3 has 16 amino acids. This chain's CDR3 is CASSLARLRTGNEQYF. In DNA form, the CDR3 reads TGTGCCAGCAGCTTAGCTCGCCTACGGACAGGGAACGAGCAGTACTTC.

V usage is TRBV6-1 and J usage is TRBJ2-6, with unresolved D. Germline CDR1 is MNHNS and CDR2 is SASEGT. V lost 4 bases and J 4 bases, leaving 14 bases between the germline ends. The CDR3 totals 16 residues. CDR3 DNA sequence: TGTGCCAGCAGTGGGCGGTCGGTAGTCGGGGCCAACGTCCTGACTTTC. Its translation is CASSGRSVVGANVLTF.

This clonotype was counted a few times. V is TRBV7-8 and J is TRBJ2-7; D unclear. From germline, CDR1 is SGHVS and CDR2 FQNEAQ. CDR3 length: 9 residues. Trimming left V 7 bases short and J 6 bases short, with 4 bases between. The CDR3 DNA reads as TGTGCCAGCATCACCGAGCAGTACTTC. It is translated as CASITEQYF.

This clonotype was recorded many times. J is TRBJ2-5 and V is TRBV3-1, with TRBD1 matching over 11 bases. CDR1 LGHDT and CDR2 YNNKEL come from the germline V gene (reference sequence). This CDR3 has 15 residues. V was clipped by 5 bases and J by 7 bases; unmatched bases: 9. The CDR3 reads CASSARDRGIGTQYF. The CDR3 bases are TGTGCCAGCAGCGCCCGGGACAGGGGGATCGGGACCCAGTACTTC.

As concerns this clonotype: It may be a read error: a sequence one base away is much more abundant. Here the CDR3 DNA reads TGCAGTGCCACGACAGACGCAACTAATGAAAAACTGTATTTT. This translates into CSATTDATNEKLYF. The chain has TRBV20-1 and TRBJ1-4, with D perhaps matching TRBD1 (5 bases). CDR1 and CDR2 from the germline V gene are DFQATT and SNEGSKA (reference sequence). The length of the CDR3 is 14 residues.

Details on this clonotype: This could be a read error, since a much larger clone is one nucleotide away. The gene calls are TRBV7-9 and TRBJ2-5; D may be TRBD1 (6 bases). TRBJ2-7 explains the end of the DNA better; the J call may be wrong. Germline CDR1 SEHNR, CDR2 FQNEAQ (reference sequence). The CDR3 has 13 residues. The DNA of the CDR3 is TGTGCCAGCAGCCCTGGACAGTTCTGCGAGCAGTACTTC. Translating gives CASSPGQFCEQYF.

This CDR3 reads CASRVPGANTEAFF. In DNA, the CDR3 is TGTGCCAGCAGAGTACCGGGGGCTAACACTGAAGCTTTCTTT. V and J are TRBV2 and TRBJ1-1, with D maybe TRBD1 (6 bases). The V end was cut by 6 bases, the J end by 2 bases, with 13 bases between. The germline CDR1 and CDR2 sequences are SNHLY and FYNNEI. The CDR3 contains 14 residues.

The CDR3 coding sequence is TGTGCCAGCAGTTTATCTAGCGGGAGTGTGGATGAGCAGTTCTTC. This codes for CASSLSSGSVDEQFF. The chain carries TRBV28 and TRBJ2-1, with 10 bases aligning to TRBD2. The junction had 5 bases not matched to a gene; V was cut back by 1 base and J by 8 bases. The CDR3 totals 15 residues. CDR1 and CDR2 from the germline V gene are MDHEN and SYDVKM.

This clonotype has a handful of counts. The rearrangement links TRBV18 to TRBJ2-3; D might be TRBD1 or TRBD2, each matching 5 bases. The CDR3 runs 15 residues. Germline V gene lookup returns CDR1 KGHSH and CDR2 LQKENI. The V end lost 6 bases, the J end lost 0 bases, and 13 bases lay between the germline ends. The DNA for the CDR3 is TGTGCCAGCTCTGAACGGGACCCTAGCACAGATACGCAGTATTTT. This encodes CASSERDPSTDTQYF.

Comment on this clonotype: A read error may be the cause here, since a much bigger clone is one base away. CDR3 nucleotide sequence: TGCAGTGCTAGGGCAGACTCCTACGAGCAGAACTTC. It codes for CSARADSYEQNF. The chain couples TRBV20-1 to TRBJ2-7; D is unclear. Germline V lookup: CDR1 DFQATT, CDR2 SNEGSKA (reference sequence). The CDR3 sequence is 12 residues long.

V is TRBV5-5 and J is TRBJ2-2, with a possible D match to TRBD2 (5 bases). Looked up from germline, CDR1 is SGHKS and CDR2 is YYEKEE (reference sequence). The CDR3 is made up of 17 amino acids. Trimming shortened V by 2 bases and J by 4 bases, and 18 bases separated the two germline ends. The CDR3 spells CASSLSQRLMGTGELFF. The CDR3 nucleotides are TGTGCCAGCAGCTTATCTCAGCGGCTAATGGGCACCGGGGAGCTGTTTTTT. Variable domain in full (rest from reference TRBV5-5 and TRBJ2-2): DAGVTQSPTHLIKTRGQQVTLRCSPISGHKSVSWYQQVLGQGPQFIFQYYEKEERGRGNFPDRFSARQFPNYSSELNVNALLLGDSALYLCASSLSQRLMGTGELFFGEGSRLTVL.

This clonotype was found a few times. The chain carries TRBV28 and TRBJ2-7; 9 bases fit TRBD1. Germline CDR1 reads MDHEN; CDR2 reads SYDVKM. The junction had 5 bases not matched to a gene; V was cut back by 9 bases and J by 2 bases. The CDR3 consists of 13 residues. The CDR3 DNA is TGTGCCAGTTGGACAGGGGATCCCTACGAGCAGTACTTC. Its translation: CASWTGDPYEQYF.

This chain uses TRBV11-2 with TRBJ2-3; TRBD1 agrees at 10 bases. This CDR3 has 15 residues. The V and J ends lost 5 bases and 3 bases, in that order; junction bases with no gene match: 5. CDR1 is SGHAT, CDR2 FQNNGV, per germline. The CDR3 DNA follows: TGTGCCAGCAGCCCCGGGACAGGGGAAACAGATACGCAGTATTTT. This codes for CASSPGTGETDTQYF.

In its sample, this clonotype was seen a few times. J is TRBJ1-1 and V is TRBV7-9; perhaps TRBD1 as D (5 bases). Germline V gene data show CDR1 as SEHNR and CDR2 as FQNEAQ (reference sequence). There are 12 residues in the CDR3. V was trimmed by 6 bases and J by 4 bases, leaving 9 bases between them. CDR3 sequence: CASRPGGTEAFF. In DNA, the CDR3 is TGTGCCAGCAGGCCGGGGGGCACTGAAGCTTTCTTT. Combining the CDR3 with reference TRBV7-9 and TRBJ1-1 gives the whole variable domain DTGVSQNPRHKITKRGQNVTFRCDPISEHNRLYWYRQTLGQGPEFLTYFQNEAQLEKSRLLSDRFSAERPKGSFSTLEIQRTEQGDSAMYLCASRPGGTEAFFGQGTRLTVV.

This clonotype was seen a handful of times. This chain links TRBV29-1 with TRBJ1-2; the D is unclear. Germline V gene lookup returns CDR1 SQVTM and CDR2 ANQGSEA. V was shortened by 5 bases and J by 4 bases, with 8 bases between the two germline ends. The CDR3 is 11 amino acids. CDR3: CSVLRGYGYTF. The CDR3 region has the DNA TGCAGCGTTCTACGAGGCTATGGCTACACCTTC.

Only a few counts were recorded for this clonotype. The CDR3 sequence: CASKGGSYNEQFF. CDR3 bases: TGTGCCTCCAAAGGAGGCTCCTACAATGAGCAGTTCTTC. V gene TRBV15 combines with J gene TRBJ2-1; possibly TRBD2 for D (5 bases). V gave up 11 bases and J gave up 0 bases, with 11 bases separating them. The CDR3 is 13 amino acids. Germline V gene lookup returns CDR1 LNHNV and CDR2 YYDKDF (reference sequence).

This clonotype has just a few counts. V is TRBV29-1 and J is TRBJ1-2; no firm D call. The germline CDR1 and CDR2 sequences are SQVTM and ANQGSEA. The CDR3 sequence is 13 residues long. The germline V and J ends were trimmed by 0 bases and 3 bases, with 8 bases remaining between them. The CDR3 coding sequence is TGCAGCGTTGAAGAGACGTCCTACTATGGCTACACCTTC. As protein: CSVEETSYYGYTF.

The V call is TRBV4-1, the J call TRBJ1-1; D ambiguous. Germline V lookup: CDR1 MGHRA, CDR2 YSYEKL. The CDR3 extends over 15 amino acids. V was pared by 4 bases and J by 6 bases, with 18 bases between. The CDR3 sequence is CASSRTGSFGAEAFF. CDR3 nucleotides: TGCGCCAGCAGCCGTACCGGGTCCTTTGGGGCTGAAGCTTTCTTT.

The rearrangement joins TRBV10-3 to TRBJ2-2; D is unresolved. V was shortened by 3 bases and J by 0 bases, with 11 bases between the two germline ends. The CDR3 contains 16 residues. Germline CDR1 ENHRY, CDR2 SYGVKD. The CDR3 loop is CAISEAQPANTGELFF. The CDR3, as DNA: TGTGCCATCAGTGAAGCACAGCCCGCGAACACCGGGGAGCTGTTTTTT.

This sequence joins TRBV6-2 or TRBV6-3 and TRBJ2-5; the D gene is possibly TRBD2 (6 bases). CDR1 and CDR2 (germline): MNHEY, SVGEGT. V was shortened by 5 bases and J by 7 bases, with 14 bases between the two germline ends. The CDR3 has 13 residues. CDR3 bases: TGTGCCAGCAGTAGGGGAGGAGATGGGACCCAGTACTTC. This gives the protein CASSRGGDGTQYF.

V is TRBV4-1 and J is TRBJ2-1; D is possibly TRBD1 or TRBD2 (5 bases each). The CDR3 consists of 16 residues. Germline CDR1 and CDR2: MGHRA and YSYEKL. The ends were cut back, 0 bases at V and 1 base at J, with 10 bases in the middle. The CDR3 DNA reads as TGCGCCAGCAGCCAAGACCTGGGGGTGTCCTACAATGAGCAGTTCTTC. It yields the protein CASSQDLGVSYNEQFF.

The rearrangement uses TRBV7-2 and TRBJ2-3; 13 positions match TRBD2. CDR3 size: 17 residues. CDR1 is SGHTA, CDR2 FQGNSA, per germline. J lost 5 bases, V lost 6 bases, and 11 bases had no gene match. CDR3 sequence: CASRGQPGTSGIDTQYF. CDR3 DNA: TGTGCCAGCAGAGGACAACCCGGGACTAGCGGGATAGATACGCAGTATTTT.

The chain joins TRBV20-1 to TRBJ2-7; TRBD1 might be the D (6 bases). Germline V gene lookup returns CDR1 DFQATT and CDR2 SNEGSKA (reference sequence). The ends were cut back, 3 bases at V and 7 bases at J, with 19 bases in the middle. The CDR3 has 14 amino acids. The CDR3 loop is CSARRPGDLYEQYF. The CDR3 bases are TGCAGTGCTAGGAGGCCAGGGGACCTTTATGAGCAGTACTTC.

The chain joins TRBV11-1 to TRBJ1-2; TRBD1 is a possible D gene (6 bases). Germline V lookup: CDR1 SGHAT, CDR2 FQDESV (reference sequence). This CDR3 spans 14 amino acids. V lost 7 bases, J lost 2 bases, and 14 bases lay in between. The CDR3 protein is CASTQGFGNYGYTF. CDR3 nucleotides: TGTGCCAGCACACAGGGATTTGGGAACTATGGCTACACCTTC.

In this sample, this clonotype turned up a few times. The CDR3 nucleotides are TGCAGTGCTAGAGATTCTTCAGCTAGCGGCATATACAATGAGCAGTTCTTC. This encodes CSARDSSASGIYNEQFF. J is TRBJ2-1 and V is TRBV20-1, with TRBD2 matching over 7 bases. Germline loops: CDR1 DFQATT, CDR2 SNEGSKA (reference sequence). The CDR3 runs to 17 residues. J was trimmed by 4 bases and V by 0 bases; bases with no gene match: 12.

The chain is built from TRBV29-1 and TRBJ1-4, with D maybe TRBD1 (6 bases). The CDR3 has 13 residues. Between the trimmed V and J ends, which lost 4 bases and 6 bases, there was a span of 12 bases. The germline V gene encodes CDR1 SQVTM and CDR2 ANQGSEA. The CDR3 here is CSVVGQGYEKLFF. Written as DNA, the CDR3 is TGCAGCGTTGTGGGACAAGGATATGAAAAACTGTTTTTT.

The CDR3 DNA is TGTGCCAGCAGCCAAGGGGCAGGGGCCTTTTACGAGCAGTACTTC. The encoded protein is CASSQGAGAFYEQYF. This rearrangement joins TRBV3-1 to TRBJ2-7; possibly TRBD1 for D (6 bases). The germline gives CDR1 LGHDT, CDR2 YNNKEL (reference sequence). Trimming stripped 1 base from V and 4 bases from J, with 14 bases between. The CDR3 has 15 residues.

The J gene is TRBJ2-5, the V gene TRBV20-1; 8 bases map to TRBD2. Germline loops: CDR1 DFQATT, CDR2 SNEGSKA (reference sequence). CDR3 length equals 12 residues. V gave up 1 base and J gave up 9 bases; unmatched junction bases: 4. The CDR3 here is CSARVGSGAQYF. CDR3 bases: TGCAGTGCTAGAGTTGGTAGCGGGGCCCAGTACTTC.